This TCR beta chain was retrieved from a study of T cell repertoires in cytomegalovirus infection. Study-level information: Researchers turned to recently identified HLA-C-restricted CMV epitopes as well as well-studied HLA-B-restricted ones. Evidence of both CMV infection and a matching HLA type came from public TCR beta signatures.

This clonotype turned up a few times. As yet, its antigen is unknown. The CDR3 consists of 13 residues. Germline trimming cut 5 bases from V and 11 bases from J; bases unmatched to any gene: 11. TCRdb recomputed calls from the reads with MiXCR, one row per CDR3 protein. This table holds more than 250,000 distinct CDR3 sequences, around 25% found once. Study-level points and caveats: Adding up the frequency of public TCR beta families identified people who carried CMV plus the relevant HLA. Within the response measured ex vivo, HLA-C-restricted CMV-specific TCR beta clonotypes were dominant.

The chain joins TRBV12-3 or TRBV12-4 to TRBJ1-1; TRBD1 matches at 7 bases. The material was cultured PBMCs, obtained from culture after CMV antigen stimulation. The source of this sequence is a human donor in good health (CMV status not recorded). Some clones in this sample may be carry-over from other donors' samples. DNA of the CDR3: TGTGCCAGCAGTCTCTCGGACAGGAGAGTGGCTTTCTTT. Translating it yields CASSLSDRRVAFF.